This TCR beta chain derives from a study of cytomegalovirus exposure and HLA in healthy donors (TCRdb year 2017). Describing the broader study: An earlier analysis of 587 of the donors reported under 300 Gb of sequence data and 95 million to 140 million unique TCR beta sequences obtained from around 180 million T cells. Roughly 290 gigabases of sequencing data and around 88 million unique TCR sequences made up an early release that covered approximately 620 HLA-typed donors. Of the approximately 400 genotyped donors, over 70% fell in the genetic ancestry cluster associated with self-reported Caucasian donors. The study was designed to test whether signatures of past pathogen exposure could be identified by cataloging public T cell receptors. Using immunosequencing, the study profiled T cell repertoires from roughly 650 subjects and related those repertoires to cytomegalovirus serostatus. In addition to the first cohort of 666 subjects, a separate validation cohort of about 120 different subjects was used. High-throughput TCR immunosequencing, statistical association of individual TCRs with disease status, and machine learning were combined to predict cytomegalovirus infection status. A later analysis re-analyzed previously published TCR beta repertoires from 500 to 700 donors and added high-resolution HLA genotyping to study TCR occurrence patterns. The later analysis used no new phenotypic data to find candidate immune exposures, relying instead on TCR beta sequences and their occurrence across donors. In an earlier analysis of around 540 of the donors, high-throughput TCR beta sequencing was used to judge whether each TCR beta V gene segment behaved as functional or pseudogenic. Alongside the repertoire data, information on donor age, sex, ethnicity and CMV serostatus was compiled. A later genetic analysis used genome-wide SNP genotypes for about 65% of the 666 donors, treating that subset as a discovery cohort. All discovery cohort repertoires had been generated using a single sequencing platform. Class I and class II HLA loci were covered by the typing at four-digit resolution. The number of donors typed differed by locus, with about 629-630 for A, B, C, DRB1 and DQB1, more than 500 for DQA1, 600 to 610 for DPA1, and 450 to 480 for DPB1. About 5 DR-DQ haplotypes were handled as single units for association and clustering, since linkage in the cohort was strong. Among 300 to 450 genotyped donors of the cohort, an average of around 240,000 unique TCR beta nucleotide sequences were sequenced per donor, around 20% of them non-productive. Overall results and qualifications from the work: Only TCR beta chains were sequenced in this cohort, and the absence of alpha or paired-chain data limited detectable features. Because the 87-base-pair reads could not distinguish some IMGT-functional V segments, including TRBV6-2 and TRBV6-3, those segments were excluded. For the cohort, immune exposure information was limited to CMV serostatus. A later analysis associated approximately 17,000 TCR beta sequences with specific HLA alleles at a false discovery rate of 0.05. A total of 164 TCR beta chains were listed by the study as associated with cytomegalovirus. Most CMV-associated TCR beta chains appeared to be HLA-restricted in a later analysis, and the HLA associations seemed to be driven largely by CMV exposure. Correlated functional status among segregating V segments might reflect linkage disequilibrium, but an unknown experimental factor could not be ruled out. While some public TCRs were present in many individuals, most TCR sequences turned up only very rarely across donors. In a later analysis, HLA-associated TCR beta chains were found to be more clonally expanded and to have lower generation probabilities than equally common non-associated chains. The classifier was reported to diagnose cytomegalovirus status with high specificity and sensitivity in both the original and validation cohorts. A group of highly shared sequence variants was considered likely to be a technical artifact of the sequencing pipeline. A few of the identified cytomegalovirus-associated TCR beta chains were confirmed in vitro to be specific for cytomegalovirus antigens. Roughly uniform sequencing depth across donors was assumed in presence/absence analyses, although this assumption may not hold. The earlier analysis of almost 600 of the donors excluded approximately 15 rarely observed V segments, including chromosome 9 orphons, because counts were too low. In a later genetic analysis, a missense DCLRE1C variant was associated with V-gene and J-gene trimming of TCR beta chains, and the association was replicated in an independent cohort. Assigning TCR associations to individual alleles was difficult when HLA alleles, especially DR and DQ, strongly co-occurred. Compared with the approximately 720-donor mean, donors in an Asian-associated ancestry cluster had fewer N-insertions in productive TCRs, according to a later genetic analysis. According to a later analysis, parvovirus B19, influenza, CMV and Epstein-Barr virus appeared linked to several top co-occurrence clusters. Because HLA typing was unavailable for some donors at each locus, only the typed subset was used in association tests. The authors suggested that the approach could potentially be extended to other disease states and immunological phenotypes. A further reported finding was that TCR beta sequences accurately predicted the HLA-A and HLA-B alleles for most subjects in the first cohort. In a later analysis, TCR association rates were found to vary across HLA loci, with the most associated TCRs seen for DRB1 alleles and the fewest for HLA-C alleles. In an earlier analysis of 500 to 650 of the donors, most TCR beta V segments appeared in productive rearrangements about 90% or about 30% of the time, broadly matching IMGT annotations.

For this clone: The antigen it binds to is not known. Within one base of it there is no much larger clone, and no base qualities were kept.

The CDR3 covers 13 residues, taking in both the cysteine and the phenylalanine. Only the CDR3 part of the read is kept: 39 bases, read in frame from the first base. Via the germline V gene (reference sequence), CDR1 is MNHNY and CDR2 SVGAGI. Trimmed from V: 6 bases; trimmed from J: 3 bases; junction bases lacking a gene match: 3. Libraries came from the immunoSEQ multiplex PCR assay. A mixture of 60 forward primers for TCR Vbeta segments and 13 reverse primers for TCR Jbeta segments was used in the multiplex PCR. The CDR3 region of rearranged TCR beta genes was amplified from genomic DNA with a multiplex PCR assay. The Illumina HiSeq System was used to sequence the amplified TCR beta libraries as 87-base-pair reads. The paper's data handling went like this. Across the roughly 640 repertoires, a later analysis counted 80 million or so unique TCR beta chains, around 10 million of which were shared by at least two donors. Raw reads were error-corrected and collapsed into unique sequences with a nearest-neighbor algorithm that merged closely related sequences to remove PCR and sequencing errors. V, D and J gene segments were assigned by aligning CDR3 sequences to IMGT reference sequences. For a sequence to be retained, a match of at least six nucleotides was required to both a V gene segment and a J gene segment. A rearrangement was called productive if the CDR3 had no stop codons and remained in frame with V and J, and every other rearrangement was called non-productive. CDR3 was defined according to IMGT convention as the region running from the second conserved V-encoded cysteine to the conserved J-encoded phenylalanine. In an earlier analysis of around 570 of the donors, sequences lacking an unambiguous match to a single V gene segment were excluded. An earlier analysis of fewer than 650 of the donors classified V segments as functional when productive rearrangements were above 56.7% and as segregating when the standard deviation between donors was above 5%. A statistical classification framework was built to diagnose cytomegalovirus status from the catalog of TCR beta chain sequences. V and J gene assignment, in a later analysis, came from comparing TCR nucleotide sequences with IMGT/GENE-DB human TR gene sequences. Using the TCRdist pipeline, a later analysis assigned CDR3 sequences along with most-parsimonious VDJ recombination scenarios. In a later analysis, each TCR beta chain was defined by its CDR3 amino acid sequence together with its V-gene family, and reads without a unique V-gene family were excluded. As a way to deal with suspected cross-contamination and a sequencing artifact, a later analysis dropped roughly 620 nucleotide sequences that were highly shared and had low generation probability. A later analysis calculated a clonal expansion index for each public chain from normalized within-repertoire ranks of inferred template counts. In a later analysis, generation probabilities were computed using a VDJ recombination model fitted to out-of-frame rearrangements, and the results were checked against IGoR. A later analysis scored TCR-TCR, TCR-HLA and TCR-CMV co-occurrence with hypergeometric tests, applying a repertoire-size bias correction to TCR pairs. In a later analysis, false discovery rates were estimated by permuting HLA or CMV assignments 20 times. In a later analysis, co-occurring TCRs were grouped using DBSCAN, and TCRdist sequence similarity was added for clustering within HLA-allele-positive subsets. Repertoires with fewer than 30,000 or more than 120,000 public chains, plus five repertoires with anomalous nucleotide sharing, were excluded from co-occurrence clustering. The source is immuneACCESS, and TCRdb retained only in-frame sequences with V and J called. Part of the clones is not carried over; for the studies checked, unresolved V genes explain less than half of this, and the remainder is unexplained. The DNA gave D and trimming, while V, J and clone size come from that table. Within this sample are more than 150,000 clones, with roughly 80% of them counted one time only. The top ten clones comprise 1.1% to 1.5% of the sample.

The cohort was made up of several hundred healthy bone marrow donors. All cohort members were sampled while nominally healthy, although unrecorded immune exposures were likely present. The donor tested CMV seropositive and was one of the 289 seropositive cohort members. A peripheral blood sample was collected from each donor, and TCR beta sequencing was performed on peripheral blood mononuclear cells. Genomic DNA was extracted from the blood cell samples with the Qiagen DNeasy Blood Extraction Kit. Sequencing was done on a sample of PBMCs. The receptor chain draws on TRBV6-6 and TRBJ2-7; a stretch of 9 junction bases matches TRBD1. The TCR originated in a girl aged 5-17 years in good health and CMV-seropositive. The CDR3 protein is CASSRDRDYEQYF. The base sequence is TGTGCCAGCAGCCGGGACAGGGACTACGAGCAGTACTTC.